The next 18 T cell receptor beta chains were all read from a single sample in a study of blood T cell repertoires in COVID-19. Libraries were prepared by immunoSEQ multiplex PCR; TCRdb keeps only in-frame clonotypes and omits some of them. This table has some 240,000 clones, about 80% appearing once. Sequenced input: PBMCs or T cells enriched from blood (not recorded which). Receptor source: a man aged 25-45 years with acute COVID-19.

The chain has TRBV7-6 and TRBJ2-5, with D perhaps matching TRBD1 (6 bases). This CDR3 is built from 15 residues. In germline, CDR1 is SGHVS, CDR2 FNYEAQ. Trimming pared 1 base from V and 2 bases from J, leaving 11 bases between. The CDR3: CASSLGPGAQETQYF. DNA for the CDR3: TGTGCCAGCAGCTTAGGGCCAGGGGCGCAAGAGACCCAGTACTTC.

V and J are TRBV7-2 and TRBJ2-3, with 11 bases identical to TRBD2. The CDR3 covers 17 residues. Trimming at V came to 5 bases and at J to 2 bases, leaving 9 bases not matched to a gene. Germline loops: CDR1 SGHTA, CDR2 FQGNSA. Here the CDR3 reads CASSRRTSGYLTDTQYF. Written as DNA, the CDR3 is TGTGCCAGCAGCCGCCGGACTAGCGGGTATCTCACAGATACGCAGTATTTT.

This clone was observed a few times. The chain carries TRBV12-3 or TRBV12-4 and TRBJ1-1; 10 bases agree with TRBD1. The CDR3 contains 13 residues. J gave up 3 bases and V 6 bases, and 1 base lay outside the gene matches. CDR3 coding DNA: TGTGCCAGCAGGGGACAGGGGTACACTGAAGCTTTCTTT. It is translated as CASRGQGYTEAFF.

The chain couples TRBV28 to TRBJ1-6; maybe TRBD1 (5 bases). Trimming removed 7 bases from V and 5 bases from J, with 12 bases in between. Looked up from germline, CDR1 is MDHEN and CDR2 is SYDVKM. The CDR3 extends over 14 amino acids. As DNA, the CDR3 is TGTGCCAGCATCGAAGGGGTACATAATTCACCCCTCCACTTT. Encoded protein: CASIEGVHNSPLHF.

The chain is built from TRBV19 and TRBJ2-1, with TRBD2 as a possible D gene (6 bases). This CDR3 has 11 amino acids. Trimming stripped 11 bases from V and 9 bases from J, with 14 bases between. Germline V CDR1 and CDR2: LNHDA, SQIVND (reference sequence). The DNA for the CDR3 is TGTGCCTGTCACTTCGGGGGTGAGCAGTTCTTC. Amino acids: CACHFGGEQFF.

The V call is TRBV4-3, the J call TRBJ2-4; TRBD1 agrees at 9 bases. The trim removed 3 bases at V and 9 bases at J, leaving 9 bases unmatched. The CDR3 contains 15 residues. Germline CDR1 is LGHNA and CDR2 is YSLEER. The CDR3 nucleotides are TGCGCCAGCAGCCAGCGAGGACAGGGGAGCAGCATTCAGTACTTC. Residues: CASSQRGQGSSIQYF.

The chain employs TRBV19 and TRBJ1-1, with D possibly matching TRBD1 (6 bases). CDR1 is LNHDA and CDR2 is SQIVND in the germline V gene (reference sequence). The CDR3 is 14 residues long. V lost 5 bases and J 0 bases, leaving 10 bases between the germline ends. The CDR3 spells CASSPQGMNTEAFF. The CDR3 region has the DNA TGTGCCAGTAGTCCGCAGGGGATGAACACTGAAGCTTTCTTT. Full variable domain (outside the CDR3, taken from reference TRBV19 and TRBJ1-1): DGGITQSPKYLFRKEGQNVTLSCEQNLNHDAMYWYRQDPGQGLRLIYYSQIVNDFQKGDIAEGYSVSREKKESFPLTVTSAQKNPTAFYLCASSPQGMNTEAFFGQGTRLTVV.

The CDR3 region has the DNA TGTGCCAGCAGCCAAGATCAGGGAGGAAACAATGAGCAGTTCTTC. It yields the protein CASSQDQGGNNEQFF. The genes are TRBV4-2 and TRBJ2-1, with D perhaps TRBD2 (6 bases). The CDR3 totals 15 residues. Germline lookup yields CDR1 LGHNA and CDR2 YNFKEQ. Trimming removed 0 bases from V and 5 bases from J, with 11 bases in between.

The chain employs TRBV28 and TRBJ1-2, with TRBD1 identical over 7 bases. The CDR3 length is 15 residues. Germline V gene data show CDR1 as MDHEN and CDR2 as SYDVKM. V lost 5 bases, J lost 3 bases, and 9 bases stayed unmatched. CDR3 amino acids: CASSTPLGQHYGYTF. CDR3 DNA: TGTGCCAGCAGTACACCCCTGGGACAGCACTATGGCTACACCTTC.

This rearrangement joins TRBV27 to TRBJ1-2, with D perhaps matching TRBD1 (6 bases). This CDR3 contains 15 residues. V was shortened by 0 bases and J by 4 bases, with 12 bases between the two germline ends. Germline values: CDR1 MNHEY, CDR2 SMNVEV (reference sequence). CDR3 amino acids: CASSLSVGAIYGYTF. The DNA for the CDR3 is TGTGCCAGCAGTTTATCCGTGGGGGCTATCTATGGCTACACCTTC.

The sample holds many counts of this clone. The same CDR3 is also encoded by other DNA sequences in this sample. The genes are TRBV6-6 and TRBJ2-1; tentative D call: TRBD2 (5 bases). Trimming cost V 0 bases and J 3 bases, with 6 bases left between them. The CDR3 contains 14 residues. The germline gives CDR1 MNHNY, CDR2 SVGAGI (reference sequence). The CDR3: CASSYSRVYNEQFF. For the CDR3, the DNA is TGTGCCAGCAGTTACTCGAGGGTCTACAATGAGCAGTTCTTC.

The chain joins TRBV12-3 or TRBV12-4 to TRBJ1-1, with 7 bases fitting TRBD1. J lost 6 bases, V lost 3 bases, and 4 bases had no gene match. This CDR3 contains 13 residues. The CDR3 protein is CASSFDRAPEAFF. CDR3 DNA sequence: TGTGCCAGCAGTTTTGACAGGGCGCCTGAAGCTTTCTTT.

This chain links TRBV3-1 (or the pseudogene TRBV3-2) with TRBJ2-2; D possibly corresponds to TRBD2 (5 bases). CDR3 size: 15 residues. V lost 2 bases to trimming and J lost 1 base, with 8 bases between them. Germline V lookup: CDR1 LGHDT, CDR2 YNNKEL (reference sequence). For the CDR3, the DNA is TGTGCCAGCAGCCAACCGGGAAAGAACACCGGGGAGCTGTTTTTT. Protein sequence: CASSQPGKNTGELFF.

The genes are TRBV10-2 and TRBJ2-4; 7 positions agree with TRBD1. Germline V gives CDR1 WSHSY, CDR2 SAAADI. This CDR3 contains 18 residues. Trimming removed 3 bases from V and 0 bases from J; junction bases left unmatched: 11. In DNA, the CDR3 is TGCGCCAGCAGTGAATTTTTAGAGGGGGCTCTAGCCAAAAACATTCAGTACTTC. Its protein is CASSEFLEGALAKNIQYF.

The J gene is TRBJ1-4, the V gene TRBV6-5, with TRBD1 matching 9 bases. V was clipped by 1 base and J by 2 bases; unmatched bases: 2. This CDR3 contains 16 residues. Germline V CDR1 and CDR2: MNHEY, SVGAGI. The CDR3 sequence: CASSYLGQGTNEKLFF. CDR3 in DNA: TGTGCCAGCAGTTACTTGGGACAGGGTACTAATGAAAAACTGTTTTTT.

The CDR3 here is CASSLARTGNTEAFF. The CDR3 coding sequence is TGTGCCAGCAGCTTAGCTCGGACAGGGAACACTGAAGCTTTCTTT. The J gene is TRBJ1-1, the V gene TRBV7-9; 7 bases are a match to TRBD1. Losses at the gene ends were 0 bases for V and 1 base for J; bases not matched to a gene: 2. CDR1 is SEHNR and CDR2 is FQNEAQ in the germline V gene (reference sequence). This CDR3 has 15 residues.

The chain employs TRBV28 and TRBJ2-5; the match to TRBD2 covers 7 bases. Germline loops: CDR1 MDHEN, CDR2 SYDVKM. Trimming took 3 bases from V and 2 from J; bases not matched to a gene: 6. CDR3 length equals 15 residues. The CDR3 DNA follows: TGTGCCAGCAGTTTTACAGCGGGGCGGCAAGAGACCCAGTACTTC. Translated: CASSFTAGRQETQYF.

This clone occurred once. This chain links TRBV3-1 (or the pseudogene TRBV3-2) with TRBJ2-5, with TRBD2 matching 7 bases. CDR1 and CDR2 from the germline V gene are LGHDT and YNNKEL (reference sequence). The CDR3 is made up of 15 amino acids. V was pared by 2 bases and J by 4 bases, with 7 bases of the junction left unmatched. This chain's CDR3 is CASSQQRGLAETQYF. In DNA form, the CDR3 reads TGTGCCAGCAGCCAACAGCGGGGTCTGGCAGAGACCCAGTACTTC.